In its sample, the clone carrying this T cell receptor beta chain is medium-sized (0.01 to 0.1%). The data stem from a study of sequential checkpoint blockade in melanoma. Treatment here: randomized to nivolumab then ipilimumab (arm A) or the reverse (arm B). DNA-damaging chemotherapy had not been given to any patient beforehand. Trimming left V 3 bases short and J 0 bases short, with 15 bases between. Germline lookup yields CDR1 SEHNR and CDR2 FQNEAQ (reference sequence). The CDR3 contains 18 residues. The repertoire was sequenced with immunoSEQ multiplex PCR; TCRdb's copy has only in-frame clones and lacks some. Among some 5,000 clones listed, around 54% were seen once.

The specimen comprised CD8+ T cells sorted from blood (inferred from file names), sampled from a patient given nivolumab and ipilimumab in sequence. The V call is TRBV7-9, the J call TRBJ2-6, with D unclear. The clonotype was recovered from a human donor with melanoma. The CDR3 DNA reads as TGTGCCAGCAGCTTTGTACAGACATCTTACTCTGGGGCCAACGTCCTGACTTTC. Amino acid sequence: CASSFVQTSYSGANVLTF. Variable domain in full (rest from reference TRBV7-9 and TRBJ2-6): DTGVSQNPRHKITKRGQNVTFRCDPISEHNRLYWYRQTLGQGPEFLTYFQNEAQLEKSRLLSDRFSAERPKGSFSTLEIQRTEQGDSAMYLCASSFVQTSYSGANVLTFGAGSRLTVL.